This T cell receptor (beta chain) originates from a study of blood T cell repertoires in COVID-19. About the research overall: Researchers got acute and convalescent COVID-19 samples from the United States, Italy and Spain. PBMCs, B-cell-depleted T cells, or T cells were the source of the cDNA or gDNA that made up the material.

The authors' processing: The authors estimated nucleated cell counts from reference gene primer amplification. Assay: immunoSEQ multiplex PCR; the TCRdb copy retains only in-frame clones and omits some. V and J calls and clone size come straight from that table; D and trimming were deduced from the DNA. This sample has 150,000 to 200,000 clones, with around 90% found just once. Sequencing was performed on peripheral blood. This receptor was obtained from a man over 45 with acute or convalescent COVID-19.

The CDR3 loop is CASSTPGLGADTQYF. CDR3 DNA: TGTGCCAGCAGCACGCCGGGACTAGGAGCAGATACGCAGTATTTT. The chain links TRBV7-6 to TRBJ2-3, with 8 bases aligning to TRBD2. Unmatched junction bases numbered 8, after V lost 5 bases and J lost 4 bases. This CDR3 region has 15 residues. Germline CDR1 is SGHVS and CDR2 is FNYEAQ. Looking up the rest from reference TRBV7-6 and TRBJ2-3 gives the full variable domain: GAGVSQSPRYKVTKRGQDVALRCDPISGHVSLYWYRQALGQGPEFLTYFNYEAQQDKSGLPNDRFSAERPEGSISTLTIQRTEQRDSAMYRCASSTPGLGADTQYFGPGTRLTVL.